The rows below give T cell receptor beta chains drawn from one sample of a study of shared clonotypes between healthy human individuals. Libraries were prepared by immunoSEQ multiplex PCR; TCRdb keeps only in-frame clonotypes and omits some of them. Of 2,100,000 or so clones in the sample, approximately 96% were seen once. The sequencing input was naive CD4+ T cells sorted from blood. The source of these receptors is a man between 18 and 35 years old in good health. The CDR3 runs from the conserved cysteine through the conserved F or W. Each record gives: V gene, D gene, clone size, J gene, CDR3 protein, CDR3 DNA. The D gene is left open where the match is weak. Not every row has a clone size; where given, it reads once, few, many or a size class.

TRBV6-5	-	-	TRBJ2-3	CASSSTSTDTQYF	TGTGCCAGCAGTTCCACTAGCACAGATACGCAGTATTTT
TRBV5-6	-	-	TRBJ2-3	CASSFGRVGVDTQYF	TGTGCCAGCAGCTTTGGACGGGTCGGGGTAGATACGCAGTATTTT
TRBV2	-	few	TRBJ1-1	CASSTTLGGEAFF	TGTGCCAGCAGTACCACCCTAGGGGGTGAAGCTTTCTTT
TRBV5-1	-	-	TRBJ1-5	CASSEGGVGNQPQHF	TGCGCCAGCAGCGAAGGGGGAGTGGGCAATCAGCCCCAGCATTTT
TRBV29-1	-	-	TRBJ1-1	CSVKGWNTEAFF	TGCAGCGTTAAGGGGTGGAACACTGAAGCTTTCTTT
TRBV10-2	TRBD2	-	TRBJ2-7	CASSPVGGSGGAINEQYF	TGCGCCAGCAGCCCCGTGGGTGGTAGCGGGGGGGCTATAAACGAGCAGTACTTC
TRBV10-3	-	-	TRBJ2-7	CAISVGPRLSYEQYF	TGTGCCATCAGTGTAGGGCCTCGACTCTCCTACGAGCAGTACTTC
TRBV10-1	-	-	TRBJ1-1	CASSDIQKNTEAFF	TGCGCCAGCAGTGACATCCAAAAGAACACTGAAGCTTTCTTT
TRBV5-6	-	-	TRBJ2-7	CASSSTGFEQYF	TGTGCCAGCAGCTCTACAGGGTTCGAGCAGTACTTC
TRBV5-5	-	-	TRBJ1-5	CASSLGVSNQPQHF	TGTGCCAGCAGCTTGGGGGTATCTAATCAGCCCCAGCATTTT
TRBV12-5	TRBD1	-	TRBJ1-1	CASGYRPGTGNEAFF	TGTGCTAGTGGTTACCGTCCCGGGACAGGGAACGAAGCTTTCTTT
TRBV28	-	-	TRBJ2-4	CASRDRSKNIQYF	TGTGCCAGCAGGGACAGATCAAAAAACATTCAGTACTTC
TRBV6-1	TRBD1	-	TRBJ2-7	CASSATGNTYEQYF	TGTGCCAGCAGTGCGACAGGGAATACCTACGAGCAGTACTTC
TRBV25-1	-	once	TRBJ1-5	CASSPTGGGSQPQHF	TGTGCCAGCAGTCCAACTGGGGGCGGGAGTCAGCCCCAGCATTTT
TRBV28	TRBD1	-	TRBJ1-2	CASSLRQGRGYTF	TGTGCCAGCAGTTTACGACAGGGACGCGGCTACACCTTC
TRBV6-1	-	-	TRBJ2-1	CASSEHGFIGANEQFF	TGTGCCAGCAGTGAACACGGTTTTATCGGGGCAAATGAGCAGTTCTTC
TRBV7-3	-	-	TRBJ2-2	CASSLQGYGGELFF	TGTGCCAGCAGCTTACAGGGTTACGGCGGGGAGCTGTTTTTT
TRBV5-1	-	-	TRBJ1-1	CASSRAGVNTEAFF	TGCGCCAGCAGCCGGGCCGGGGTGAACACTGAAGCTTTCTTT
TRBV5-5	TRBD2	-	TRBJ2-2	CASSPRGETNTGELFF	TGTGCCAGCAGTCCTCGGGGGGAAACGAACACCGGGGAGCTGTTTTTT
TRBV28	-	-	TRBJ1-4	CASSLRRATNEKLFF	TGTGCCAGCAGTCTAAGGAGGGCGACTAATGAAAAACTGTTTTTT
TRBV5-5	-	-	TRBJ2-7	CASSFRALREQYF	TGTGCCAGCAGCTTCCGGGCCCTGAGAGAGCAGTACTTC
TRBV7-9	-	-	TRBJ2-3	CASSLGRTDTQYF	TGTGCCAGCAGCTTAGGACGCACAGATACGCAGTATTTT
TRBV5-8	TRBD1	-	TRBJ1-2	CASSFSGTGNYGYTF	TGTGCCAGCAGCTTCTCCGGGACAGGGAACTATGGCTACACCTTC
TRBV7-9	TRBD2	-	TRBJ2-3	CASRDSGGAGDTQYF	TGTGCCAGCAGAGATAGCGGGGGGGCTGGAGATACGCAGTATTTT